This T cell receptor beta chain was retrieved from a study of cytomegalovirus exposure and HLA in healthy donors. Use of 60 Vbeta and 13 Jbeta primers characterized the PCR. Sequencing used immunoSEQ multiplex PCR; TCRdb keeps in-frame clones, though not all of them. The sample holds about 180,000 clones, 65% to 85% seen once. Notes on the study in general: A later analysis linked a missense DCLRE1C variant to TCR beta V- and J-gene trimming. Among immune exposure information, only CMV serostatus was available. As confirmed in vitro, three CMV-associated chains were specific for CMV antigens.

Although they were nominally healthy when sampled, donors likely had unrecorded immune exposures. Only a few counts were recorded for this clone. The antigen is undetermined. The CDR3 is 12 amino acids. In germline, CDR1 is MDHEN, CDR2 SYDVKM. The V segment lost 6 bases and the J segment 10 bases; nucleotides outside the gene matches: 6. Sequenced: PBMCs. The chain combines TRBV28 with TRBJ1-1, with 9 positions matching TRBD1. The sequence derives from a man aged 60-69 years in good health and CMV-seronegative. Written as DNA, the CDR3 is TGTGCCAGCAGCCGCAGGACAGGGGTAGCTTTCTTT. It is translated as CASSRRTGVAFF.